This T cell receptor beta chain was recovered during a study of patients and donors after allogeneic stem cell transplantation. The CDR3 runs to 15 residues. Germline trimming cut 8 bases from V and 6 bases from J; bases unmatched to any gene: 9. Germline lookup yields CDR1 MGHDK and CDR2 SYGVNS. TCRdb reprocessed the RT-PCR reads with MiXCR, giving one entry per CDR3 protein. This sample has 920,000 or so distinct CDR3 sequences, with about a sixth found just once. The receptor comes from a human donor who was either an allogeneic HSCT recipient or a stem cell or donor lymphocyte infusion donor (not recorded which). It is not recorded whose cells these are; they may come from a transplant donor. This chain connects TRBV25-1 to TRBJ2-2, with 10 bases aligning to TRBD2. The sequenced sample consisted of blood, either unsorted or a sorted T cell fraction (not recorded which). The CDR3 nucleotides are TGTGCCAGCCGCCACCGGACTAGCGGCCCCGGGGAGCTGTTTTTT. Translating it yields CASRHRTSGPGELFF.